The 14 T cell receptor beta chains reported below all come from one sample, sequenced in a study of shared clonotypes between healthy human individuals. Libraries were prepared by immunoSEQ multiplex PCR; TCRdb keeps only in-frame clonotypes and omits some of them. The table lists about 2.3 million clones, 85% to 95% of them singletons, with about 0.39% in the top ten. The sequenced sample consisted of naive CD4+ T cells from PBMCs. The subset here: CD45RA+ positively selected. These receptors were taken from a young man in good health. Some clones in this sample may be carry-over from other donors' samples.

CDR3 loop: CAISDGHNQPQHF. The CDR3 DNA is TGTGCCATCAGCGACGGTCACAATCAGCCCCAGCATTTT. The V gene is TRBV10-3, the J gene TRBJ1-5; D is unresolved. This CDR3 region has 13 residues. CDR1 ENHRY and CDR2 SYGVKD come from the germline V gene. The V gene lost 6 bases and the J gene lost 3 bases, with 9 bases spanning the gap.

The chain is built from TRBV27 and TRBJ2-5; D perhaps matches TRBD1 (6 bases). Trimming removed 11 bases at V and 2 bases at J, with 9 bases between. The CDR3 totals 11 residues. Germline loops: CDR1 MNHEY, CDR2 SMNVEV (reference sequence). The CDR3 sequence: CAPGVQETQYF. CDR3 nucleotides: TGTGCCCCAGGGGTACAAGAGACCCAGTACTTC.

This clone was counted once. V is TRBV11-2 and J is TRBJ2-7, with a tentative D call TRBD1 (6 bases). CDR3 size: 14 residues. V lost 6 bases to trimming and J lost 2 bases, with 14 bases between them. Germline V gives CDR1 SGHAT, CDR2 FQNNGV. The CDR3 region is CASSFDRPTYEQYF. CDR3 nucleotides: TGTGCCAGCAGTTTTGACAGGCCTACCTACGAGCAGTACTTC.

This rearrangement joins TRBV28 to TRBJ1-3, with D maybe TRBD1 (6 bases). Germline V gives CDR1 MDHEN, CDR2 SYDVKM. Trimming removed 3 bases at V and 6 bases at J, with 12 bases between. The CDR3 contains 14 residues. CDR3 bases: TGTGCCAGCAGTTTTGCAGGGGTGGCAAACACCATATATTTT. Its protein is CASSFAGVANTIYF.

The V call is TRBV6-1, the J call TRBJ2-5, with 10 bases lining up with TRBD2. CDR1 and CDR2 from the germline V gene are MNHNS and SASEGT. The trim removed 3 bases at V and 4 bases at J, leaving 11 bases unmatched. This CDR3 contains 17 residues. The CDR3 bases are TGTGCCAGCAGTGATTACTCAGCGGGAGGGCCGCGAGAGACCCAGTACTTC. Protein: CASSDYSAGGPRETQYF.

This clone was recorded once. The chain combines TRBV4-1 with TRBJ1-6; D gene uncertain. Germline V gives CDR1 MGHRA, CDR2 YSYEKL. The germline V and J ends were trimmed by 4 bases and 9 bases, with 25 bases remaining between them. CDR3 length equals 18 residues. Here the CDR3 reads CASSRPLIEQPFISPLHF. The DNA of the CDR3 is TGCGCCAGCAGCCGCCCCCTTATAGAGCAACCGTTTATTTCACCCCTCCACTTT.

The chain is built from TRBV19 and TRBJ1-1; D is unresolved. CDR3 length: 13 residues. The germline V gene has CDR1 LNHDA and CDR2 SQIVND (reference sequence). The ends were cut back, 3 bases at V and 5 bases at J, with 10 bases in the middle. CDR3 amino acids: CASSISGKTEAFF. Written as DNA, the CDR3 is TGTGCCAGTAGTATTTCGGGAAAGACTGAAGCTTTCTTT. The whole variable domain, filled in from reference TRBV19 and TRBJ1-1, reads DGGITQSPKYLFRKEGQNVTLSCEQNLNHDAMYWYRQDPGQGLRLIYYSQIVNDFQKGDIAEGYSVSREKKESFPLTVTSAQKNPTAFYLCASSISGKTEAFFGQGTRLTVV.

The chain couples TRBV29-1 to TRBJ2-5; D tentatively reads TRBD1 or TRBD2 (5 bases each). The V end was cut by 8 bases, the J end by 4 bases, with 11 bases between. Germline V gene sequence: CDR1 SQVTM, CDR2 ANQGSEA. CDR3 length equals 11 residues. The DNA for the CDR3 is TGCAGCCATTTGAGGGGAGAGACCCAGTACTTC. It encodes CSHLRGETQYF.

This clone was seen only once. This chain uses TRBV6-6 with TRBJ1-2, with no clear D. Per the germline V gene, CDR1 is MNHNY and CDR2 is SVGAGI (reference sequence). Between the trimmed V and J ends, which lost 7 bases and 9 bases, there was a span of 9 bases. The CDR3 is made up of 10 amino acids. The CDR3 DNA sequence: TGTGCCAGCAAACACGATCGCTACACCTTC. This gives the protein CASKHDRYTF.

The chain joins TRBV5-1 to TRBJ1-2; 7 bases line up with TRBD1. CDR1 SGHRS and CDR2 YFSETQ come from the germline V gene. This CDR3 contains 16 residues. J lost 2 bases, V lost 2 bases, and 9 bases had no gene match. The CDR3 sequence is CASSFGTAPTNYGYTF. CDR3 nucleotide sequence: TGCGCCAGCAGCTTTGGGACAGCTCCCACCAACTATGGCTACACCTTC.

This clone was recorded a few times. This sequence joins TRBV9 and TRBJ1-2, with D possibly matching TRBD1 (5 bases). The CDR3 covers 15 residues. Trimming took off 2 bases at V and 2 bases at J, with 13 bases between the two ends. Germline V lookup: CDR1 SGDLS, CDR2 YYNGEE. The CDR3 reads CASSVSGWENYGYTF. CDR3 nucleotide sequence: TGTGCCAGCAGCGTTTCAGGGTGGGAGAACTATGGCTACACCTTC.

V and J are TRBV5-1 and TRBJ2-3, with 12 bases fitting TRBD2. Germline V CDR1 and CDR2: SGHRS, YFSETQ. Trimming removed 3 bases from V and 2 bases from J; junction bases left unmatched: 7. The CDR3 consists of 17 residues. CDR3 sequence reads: CASSSRTSGVTTDTQYF. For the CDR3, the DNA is TGCGCCAGCAGCTCGCGGACTAGCGGGGTAACCACAGATACGCAGTATTTT.

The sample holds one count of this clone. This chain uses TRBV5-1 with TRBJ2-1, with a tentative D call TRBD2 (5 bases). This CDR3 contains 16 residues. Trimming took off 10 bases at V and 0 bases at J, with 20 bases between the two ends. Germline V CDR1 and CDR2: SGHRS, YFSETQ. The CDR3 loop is CASQLAGSSSYNEQFF. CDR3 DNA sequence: TGCGCCTCTCAACTGGCGGGTTCCAGCTCCTACAATGAGCAGTTCTTC.

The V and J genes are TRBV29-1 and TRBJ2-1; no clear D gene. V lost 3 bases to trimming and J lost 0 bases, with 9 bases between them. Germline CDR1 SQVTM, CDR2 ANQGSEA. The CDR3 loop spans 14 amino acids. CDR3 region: CSVDSKGSYNEQFF. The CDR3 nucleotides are TGCAGCGTTGATTCCAAAGGCTCCTACAATGAGCAGTTCTTC.